One and the same sample provided the 5 T cell receptor beta chains below, sequenced in a study of blood T cell repertoires in COVID-19. Using immunoSEQ multiplex PCR, the repertoire was profiled, and TCRdb retains in-frame clones only, with some absent. The sample includes a few hundred thousand clones, about 92% of them seen just once. Sequencing was carried out using PBMCs or T cells enriched from blood (not recorded which). These receptors were taken from a man aged 18 to 35 who had recovered from COVID-19.

The chain is built from TRBV5-6 and TRBJ1-4; 7 positions agree with TRBD1. The CDR3 totals 13 residues. The germline CDR1 and CDR2 sequences are SGHDT and YYEEEE. The junction had 4 bases not matched to a gene; V was cut back by 5 bases and J by 6 bases. CDR3: CASRGQGDEKLFF. The CDR3 nucleotides read TGTGCCAGCAGAGGGCAGGGGGATGAAAAACTGTTTTTT.

Only one count was recorded for this clone. The chain has TRBV27 and TRBJ2-7; 7 bases agree with TRBD1. This CDR3 is built from 13 residues. V lost 3 bases to trimming and J lost 3 bases; unmatched junction nucleotides: 2. Germline CDR1 and CDR2: MNHEY and SMNVEV (reference sequence). The DNA for the CDR3 is TGTGCCAGCAGTTTGACAGGGTACTACGAGCAGTACTTC. This codes for CASSLTGYYEQYF.

The chain is built from TRBV27 and TRBJ2-7; 9 positions agree with TRBD2. The germline gives CDR1 MNHEY, CDR2 SMNVEV (reference sequence). Losses at the gene ends were 2 bases for V and 1 base for J; bases not matched to a gene: 3. This CDR3 contains 15 residues. The CDR3 loop is CASSLRLAGSYEQYF. In DNA, the CDR3 is TGTGCCAGCAGTTTACGTCTAGCGGGATCCTACGAGCAGTACTTC.

The chain carries TRBV9 and TRBJ2-1; 10 bases line up with TRBD1. This CDR3 has 15 residues. The J segment lost 5 bases and the V segment lost 0 bases, leaving 2 bases of the junction unmatched. Germline V gene data show CDR1 as SGDLS and CDR2 as YYNGEE. The CDR3 nucleotides are TGTGCCAGCAGCGTAGGACAGGGGGCCCACAATGAGCAGTTCTTC. Encoded protein: CASSVGQGAHNEQFF. Combining the CDR3 with reference TRBV9 and TRBJ2-1 gives the whole variable domain DSGVTQTPKHLITATGQRVTLRCSPRSGDLSVYWYQQSLDQGLQFLIQYYNGEERAKGNILERFSAQQFPDLHSELNLSSLELGDSALYFCASSVGQGAHNEQFFGPGTRLTVL.

The chain has TRBV28 and TRBJ1-6; 9 nucleotides agree with TRBD1. The CDR3 has 15 residues. Germline V gene sequence: CDR1 MDHEN, CDR2 SYDVKM. V lost 6 bases and J lost 5; bases outside the gene matches: 5. The CDR3, as DNA: TGTGCCAGCAGGTCGGGACAGGGCAATAATTCACCCCTCCACTTT. Residues: CASRSGQGNNSPLHF.